This TCR beta chain was recorded in a study of blood T cell repertoires in COVID-19 (dated by TCRdb to about 2020). For the study in its entirety: Samples from collaborators originated in the United States, Italy and Spain and spanned both the acute and convalescent phases of COVID-19. The material from the prospective study consisted of cDNA or gDNA derived from T cells, B-cell-depleted T cells, or PBMCs. Deeply sampled blood TCRbeta repertoires from subjects exposed to, actively infected with, or recovered from COVID-19 were included in the dataset. A freely available public database, intended as a resource for researchers studying the immune response to SARS-CoV-2, is where the repertoires were released. The samples were drawn from two sources: the first 160 participants of the ongoing ImmuneRACE study, and 950 to 1,500 subjects contributed by 6 global collaborators. A de-identified subject ID, COVID-19 status, age in years and sex were almost always included in the sample metadata. Where available, HLA class I and class II types were taken from metadata supplied by the sample provider and were not determined by assay-based typing.

Comment on this clone: Its antigen is still unknown. One base away there is no much larger clone; base qualities are not given.

TCRbeta CDR3 regions were amplified from genomic DNA using the immunoSEQ Assay, a bias-controlled multiplex PCR. As for how the authors treated the data: The number of nucleated cells in each sample was estimated by amplification of reference gene primers within the assay. To quantify the absolute abundance of each unique TCRbeta CDR3 rearrangement, sequence reads were collapsed and filtered. For each sample, productive Simpson clonality was calculated as the square root of Simpson's diversity index across productive rearrangements. TCRdb stores this immuneACCESS table with in-frame sequences only. Part of the clones is absent; in the studies checked, under half of the shortfall reflects unresolved V genes, and no reason is known for the rest. From that table come the V and J calls and clone size; the DNA was used to work out D and trimming. This sample is represented by fewer than 200,000 clones; around 87% of them were singletons. The leading ten clones occupy around 2.3% of the sample.

Based on the germline V gene (reference sequence), the CDR1 and CDR2 sequences are MNHEY and SMNVEV. The CDR3 runs 15 residues from the cysteine to the phenylalanine. Solely the CDR3 DNA is kept, with 45 bases framed from the first base. Cut back by 1 base and 7 bases, the V and J ends lie 14 bases apart. Here is what the overall study found, with its caveats: How much clinical and demographic metadata was included differed by source and by participant, and the metadata was provided uncurated.

Collaborating institutions collected whole blood in K2EDTA tubes following their own protocols. For TCRbeta analysis, collaborators shipped samples in one of three forms: frozen whole blood, isolated PBMCs, or DNA extracted from either of those sample types. Sequenced sample: peripheral blood. The origin of this receptor is a man in his forties or fifties with active or convalescent COVID-19. The chain is encoded by TRBV27 joined to TRBJ1-5; a tentative D call is TRBD1 (6 bases match). CDR3 sequence: CASSLLGGTPQPQHF. The sequenced DNA: TGTGCCAGCAGTTTATTAGGGGGAACTCCCCAGCCCCAGCATTTT.